One T cell receptor beta chain is described in this entry. Antigen specificity is unknown. 5'RACE template switching added a universal primer site and UMIs to TCR cDNA. TCRdb redid the calling of the 5' RACE reads with MiXCR, one entry per CDR3 protein. The sample lists hundreds of thousands of distinct CDR3 sequences, roughly 12% seen once, with over 12% in the top ten. These data originate in a study of T cells after yellow fever vaccination. Whole-study findings and limits: Clonotypes appearing in both CD4 and CD8 compartments existed, and their share was small.

CDR3 length: 14 residues. V dropped 6 bases and J dropped 2; count of bases not matched to a gene: 5. The germline V gene encodes CDR1 SGHAT and CDR2 FQDESV (reference sequence). V usage is TRBV11-1 and J usage is TRBJ2-3; 7 bases agree with TRBD1. Sequencing used PBMCs, obtained on the day of the yellow fever booster vaccination. The sequence came from a man aged 30-40 years who received the YFV17D yellow fever vaccine. CDR3 loop: CASRKGTDTDTQYF. In DNA form, the CDR3 reads TGTGCCAGCAGGAAGGGGACAGACACAGATACGCAGTATTTT.